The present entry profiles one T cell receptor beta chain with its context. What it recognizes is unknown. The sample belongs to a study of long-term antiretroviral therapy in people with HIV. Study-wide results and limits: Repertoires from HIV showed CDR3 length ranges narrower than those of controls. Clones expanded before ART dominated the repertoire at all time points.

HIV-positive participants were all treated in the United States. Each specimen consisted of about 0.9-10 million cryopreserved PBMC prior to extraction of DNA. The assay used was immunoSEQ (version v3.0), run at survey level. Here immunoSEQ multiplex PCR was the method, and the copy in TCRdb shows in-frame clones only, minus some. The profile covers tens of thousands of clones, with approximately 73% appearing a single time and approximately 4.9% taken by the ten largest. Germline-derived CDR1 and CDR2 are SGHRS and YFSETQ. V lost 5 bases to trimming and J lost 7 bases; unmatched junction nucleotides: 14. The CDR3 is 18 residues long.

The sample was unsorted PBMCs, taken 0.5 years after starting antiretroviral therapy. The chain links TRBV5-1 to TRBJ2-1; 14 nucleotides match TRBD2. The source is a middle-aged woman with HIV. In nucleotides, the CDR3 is TGCGCCAGCAGAGGGGGACTAGCGGGAGCACTCCGGAGGAATGAGCAGTTCTTC. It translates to CASRGGLAGALRRNEQFF.